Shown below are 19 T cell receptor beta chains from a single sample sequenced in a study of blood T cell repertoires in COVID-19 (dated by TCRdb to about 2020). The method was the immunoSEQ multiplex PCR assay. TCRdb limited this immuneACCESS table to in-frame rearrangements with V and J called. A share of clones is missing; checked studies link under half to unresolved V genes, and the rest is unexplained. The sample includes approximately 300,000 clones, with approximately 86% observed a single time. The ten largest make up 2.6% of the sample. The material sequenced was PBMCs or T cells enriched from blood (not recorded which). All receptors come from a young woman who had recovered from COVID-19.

The CDR3 loop reads CASSQGLVGGVNEQFF. In DNA form, the CDR3 reads TGTGCCAGCAGCCAAGGATTGGTTGGAGGGGTCAATGAGCAGTTCTTC. V usage is TRBV3-1 (or the pseudogene TRBV3-2) and J usage is TRBJ2-1, with a weak D call TRBD2 (6 bases). The CDR3 consists of 16 residues. CDR1 LGHDT and CDR2 YNNKEL come from the germline V gene (reference sequence). V lost 1 base, J lost 6 bases, and 16 bases lay in between.

CDR3 in DNA: TGTGCCAGCAGCCCCACCTCAGTCTCTGGGGCCAACGTCCTGACTTTC. Its translation is CASSPTSVSGANVLTF. The rearrangement uses TRBV7-8 and TRBJ2-6, with D hard to call. CDR1 SGHVS and CDR2 FQNEAQ come from the germline V gene. Trimming removed 5 bases at V and 0 bases at J, with 11 bases between. This CDR3 contains 16 residues.

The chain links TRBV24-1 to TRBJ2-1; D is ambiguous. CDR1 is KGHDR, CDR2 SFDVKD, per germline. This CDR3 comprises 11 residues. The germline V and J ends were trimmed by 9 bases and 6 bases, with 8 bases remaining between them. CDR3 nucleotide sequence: TGTGCCACCGGTTCGGGCAATGAGCAGTTCTTC. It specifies CATGSGNEQFF.

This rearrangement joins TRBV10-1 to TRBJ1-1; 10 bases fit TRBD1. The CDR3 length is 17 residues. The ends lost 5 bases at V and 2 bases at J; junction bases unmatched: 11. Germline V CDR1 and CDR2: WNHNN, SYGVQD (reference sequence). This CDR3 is CASSYLRDRGPNTEAFF. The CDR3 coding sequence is TGCGCCAGCAGTTACCTCCGGGACAGGGGACCCAACACTGAAGCTTTCTTT.

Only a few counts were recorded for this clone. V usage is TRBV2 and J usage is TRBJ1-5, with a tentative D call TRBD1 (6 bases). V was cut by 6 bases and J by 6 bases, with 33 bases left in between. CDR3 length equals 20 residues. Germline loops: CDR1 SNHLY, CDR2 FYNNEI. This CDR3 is CASSNAPGRDIEGPGQPQHF. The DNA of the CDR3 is TGTGCCAGCAGCAACGCTCCGGGACGGGACATAGAGGGACCCGGTCAGCCCCAGCATTTT.

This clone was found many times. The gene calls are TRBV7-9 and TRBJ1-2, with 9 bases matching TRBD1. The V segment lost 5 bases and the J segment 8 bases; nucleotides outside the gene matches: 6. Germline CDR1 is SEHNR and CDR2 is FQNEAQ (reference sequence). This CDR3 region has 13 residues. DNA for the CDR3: TGTGCCAGCAGCGGGACAGGGTCAGGAGGCTACACCTTC. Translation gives CASSGTGSGGYTF.

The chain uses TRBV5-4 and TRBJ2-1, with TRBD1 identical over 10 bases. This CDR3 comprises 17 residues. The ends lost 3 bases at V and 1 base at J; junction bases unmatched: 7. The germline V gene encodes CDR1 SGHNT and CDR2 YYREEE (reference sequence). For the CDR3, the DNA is TGTGCCAGCAGCTCCGGGACAGGGGACCGTTCCTACAATGAGCAGTTCTTC. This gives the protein CASSSGTGDRSYNEQFF.

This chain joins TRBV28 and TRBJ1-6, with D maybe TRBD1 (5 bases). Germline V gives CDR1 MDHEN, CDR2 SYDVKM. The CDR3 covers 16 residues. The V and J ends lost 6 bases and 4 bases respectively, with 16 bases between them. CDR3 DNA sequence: TGTGCCAGCAGCTCCGGCCCAAGGGGATATAATTCACCCCTCCACTTT. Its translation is CASSSGPRGYNSPLHF.

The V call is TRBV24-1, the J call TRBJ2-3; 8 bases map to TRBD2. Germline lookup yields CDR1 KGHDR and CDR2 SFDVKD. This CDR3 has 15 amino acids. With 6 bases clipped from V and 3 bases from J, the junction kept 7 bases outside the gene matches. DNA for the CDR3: TGTGCCACCAGTTCCGGGGGGGGATATACAGATACGCAGTATTTT. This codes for CATSSGGGYTDTQYF.

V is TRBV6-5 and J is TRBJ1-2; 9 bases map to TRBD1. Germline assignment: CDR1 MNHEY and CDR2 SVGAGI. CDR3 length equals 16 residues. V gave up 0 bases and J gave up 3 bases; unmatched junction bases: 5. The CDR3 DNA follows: TGTGCCAGCAGTTACTCGTTTACAGGGGGCGACTATGGCTACACCTTC. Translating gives CASSYSFTGGDYGYTF.

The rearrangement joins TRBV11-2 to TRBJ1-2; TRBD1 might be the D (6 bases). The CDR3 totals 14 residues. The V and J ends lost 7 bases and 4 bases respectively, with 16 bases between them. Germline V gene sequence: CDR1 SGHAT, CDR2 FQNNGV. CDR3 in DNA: TGTGCCAGCACCCTACAGGGTTGGGTCTATGGCTACACCTTC. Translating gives CASTLQGWVYGYTF.

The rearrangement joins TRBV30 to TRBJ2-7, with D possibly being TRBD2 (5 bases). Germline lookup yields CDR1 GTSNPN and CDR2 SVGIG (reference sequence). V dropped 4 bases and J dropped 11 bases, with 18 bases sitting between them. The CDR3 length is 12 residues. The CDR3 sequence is CAWTYAGPGKYF. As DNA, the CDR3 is TGTGCCTGGACCTACGCGGGTCCCGGTAAGTACTTC.

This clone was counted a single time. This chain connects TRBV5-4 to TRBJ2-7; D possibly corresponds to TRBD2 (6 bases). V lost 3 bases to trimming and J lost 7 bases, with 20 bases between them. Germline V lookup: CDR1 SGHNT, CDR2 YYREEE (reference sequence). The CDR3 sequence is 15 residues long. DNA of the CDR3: TGTGCCAGCAGCTCCCCGGGACTCCCCCTGGAAGAGCAGTACTTC. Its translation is CASSSPGLPLEEQYF. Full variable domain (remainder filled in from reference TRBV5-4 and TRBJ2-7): ETGVTQSPTHLIKTRGQQVTLRCSSQSGHNTVSWYQQALGQGPQFIFQYYREEENGRGNFPPRFSGLQFPNYSSELNVNALELDDSALYLCASSSPGLPLEEQYFGPGTRLTVT.

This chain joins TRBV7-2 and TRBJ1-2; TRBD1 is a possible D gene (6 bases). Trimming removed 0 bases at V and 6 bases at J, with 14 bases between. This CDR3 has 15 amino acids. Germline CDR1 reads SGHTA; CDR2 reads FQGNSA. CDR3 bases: TGTGCCAGCAGCTTAGCGCTACTCAGGGGCAATGGCTACACCTTC. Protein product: CASSLALLRGNGYTF.

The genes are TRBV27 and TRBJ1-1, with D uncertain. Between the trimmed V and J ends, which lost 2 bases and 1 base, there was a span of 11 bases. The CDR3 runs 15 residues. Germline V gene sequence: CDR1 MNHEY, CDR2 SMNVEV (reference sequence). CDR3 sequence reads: CASSLNREKNTEAFF. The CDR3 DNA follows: TGTGCCAGCAGTTTAAATAGAGAGAAGAACACTGAAGCTTTCTTT.

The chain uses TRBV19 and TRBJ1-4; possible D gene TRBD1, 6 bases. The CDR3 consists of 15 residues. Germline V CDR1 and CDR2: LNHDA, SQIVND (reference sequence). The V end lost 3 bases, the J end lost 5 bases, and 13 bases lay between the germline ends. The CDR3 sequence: CASSIRTASNEKLFF. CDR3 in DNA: TGTGCCAGTAGTATCCGGACAGCCTCGAATGAAAAACTGTTTTTT. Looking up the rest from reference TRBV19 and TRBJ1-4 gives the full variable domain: DGGITQSPKYLFRKEGQNVTLSCEQNLNHDAMYWYRQDPGQGLRLIYYSQIVNDFQKGDIAEGYSVSREKKESFPLTVTSAQKNPTAFYLCASSIRTASNEKLFFGSGTQLSVL.

In nucleotides, the CDR3 is TGCGCCAGCAGCCAGCGGAAGAGGGATACGCAGTATTTT. Translating it yields CASSQRKRDTQYF. The chain carries TRBV4-3 and TRBJ2-3; D is uncertain. Per the germline V gene, CDR1 is LGHNA and CDR2 is YSLEER. This CDR3 region has 13 residues. Trimming shortened V by 3 bases and J by 6 bases, and 10 bases separated the two germline ends.

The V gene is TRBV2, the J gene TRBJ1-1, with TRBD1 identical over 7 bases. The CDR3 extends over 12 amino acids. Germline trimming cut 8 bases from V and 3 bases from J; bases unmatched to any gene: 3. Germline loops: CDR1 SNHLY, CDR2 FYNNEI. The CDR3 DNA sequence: TGTGCCAGCCACAGGGGTCACACTGAAGCTTTCTTT. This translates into CASHRGHTEAFF.

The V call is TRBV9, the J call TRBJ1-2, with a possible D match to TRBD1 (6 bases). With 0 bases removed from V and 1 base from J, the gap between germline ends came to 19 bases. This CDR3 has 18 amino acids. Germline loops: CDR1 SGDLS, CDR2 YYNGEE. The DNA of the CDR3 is TGTGCCAGCAGCGTAGATCTGGTCGGGGACAACTTTAACTATGGCTACACCTTC. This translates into CASSVDLVGDNFNYGYTF.